The source of this T cell receptor beta chain is a study of a mutant IDH1 vaccine in newly diagnosed glioma. Study as a whole: Either 4-6 weeks after radiotherapy alone or alongside temozolomide, vaccination was begun. Mean patient age was approximately 39 years; 62.5% were male and around 40% female.

Assay used: immunoSEQ multiplex PCR; TCRdb lists only in-frame clones, some missing. The sample lists about 42,000 clones, around 85% occurring once. Specified time point: week 5, during vaccination. A single vaccine dose contained 300 ug of mutant IDH1 20-mer peptide, and topical imiquimod was used with it. The germline V gene has CDR1 SGHNT and CDR2 YYREEE (reference sequence). V lost 0 bases and J lost 6, with 10 bases in between. This CDR3 region has 13 residues. With respect to this clone: The antigen remains unidentified.

General study findings and limits: Vaccination elicited immune responses in roughly 93% of patients.

The clonotype comes from a man aged 35 to 55 with glioma. The sequencing used PBMCs, collected from a glioma patient whose treatment included an IDH1 peptide vaccine. The chain carries TRBV5-4 and TRBJ2-7, with TRBD2 as a possible D gene (7 bases). In DNA, the CDR3 is TGTGCCAGCAGCTTGGAGGGGGGGGCCGAGCAGTACTTC. Translation gives CASSLEGGAEQYF.